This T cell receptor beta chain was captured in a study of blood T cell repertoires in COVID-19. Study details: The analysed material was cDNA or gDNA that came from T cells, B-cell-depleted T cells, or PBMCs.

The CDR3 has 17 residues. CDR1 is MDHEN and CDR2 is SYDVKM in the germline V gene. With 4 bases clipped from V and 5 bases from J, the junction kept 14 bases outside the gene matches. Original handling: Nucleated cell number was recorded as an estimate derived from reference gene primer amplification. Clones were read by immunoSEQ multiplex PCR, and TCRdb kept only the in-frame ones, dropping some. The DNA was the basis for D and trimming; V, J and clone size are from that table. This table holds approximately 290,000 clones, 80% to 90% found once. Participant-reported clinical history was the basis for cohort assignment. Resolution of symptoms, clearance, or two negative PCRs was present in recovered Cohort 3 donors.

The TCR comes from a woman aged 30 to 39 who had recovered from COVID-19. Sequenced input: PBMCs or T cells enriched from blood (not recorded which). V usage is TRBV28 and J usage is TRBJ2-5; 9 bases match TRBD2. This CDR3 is CASSSTLGRGGLETQYF. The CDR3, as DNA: TGTGCCAGCAGTTCCACCCTGGGGCGGGGGGGCTTGGAGACCCAGTACTTC.